This T cell receptor (beta chain) originates from a study of response to subunit inactivated influenza vaccine. TCRdb independently ran MiXCR on the RT-PCR reads; one entry per CDR3 protein. Among around 320,000 distinct CDR3 sequences, about 20% were seen once, and the ten largest hold around 10%. Study results and limitations: That few new T cells are recruited by each seasonal influenza vaccination was the authors' suggestion.

As to this clonotype: Its antigen is still unknown.

This sequence was found in a man between 50 and 69 years old who received an inactivated influenza vaccine. The sample in question was PBMCs from blood, obtained less than 22 months after vaccination.

CDR3 DNA: TGTGCCAGCACCAACGAGGGGTATGAGCAGTTCTTC. The encoded protein is CASTNEGYEQFF. The chain is built from TRBV6-2 or TRBV6-3 and TRBJ2-1; D is possibly TRBD1 or TRBD2 (5 bases each). Germline CDR1 reads MNHEY; CDR2 reads SVGEGT. V dropped 7 bases and J dropped 8 bases, with 12 bases sitting between them. This CDR3 region has 12 residues.